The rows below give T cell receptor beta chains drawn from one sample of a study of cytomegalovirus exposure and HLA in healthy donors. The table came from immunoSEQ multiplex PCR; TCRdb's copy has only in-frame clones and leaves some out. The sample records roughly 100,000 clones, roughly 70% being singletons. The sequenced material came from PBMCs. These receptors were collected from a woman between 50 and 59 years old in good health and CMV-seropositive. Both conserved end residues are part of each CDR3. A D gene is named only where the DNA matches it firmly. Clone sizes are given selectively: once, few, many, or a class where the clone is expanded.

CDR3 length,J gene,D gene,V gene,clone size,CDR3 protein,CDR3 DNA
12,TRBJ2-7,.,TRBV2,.,CASTRANKREYF,TGTGCCAGTACAAGAGCGAACAAGAGGGAGTACTTC
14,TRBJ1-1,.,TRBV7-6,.,CASSLNIWEGEAFF,TGTGCCAGCAGCTTAAATATCTGGGAGGGAGAAGCTTTCTTT
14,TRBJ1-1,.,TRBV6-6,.,CASSYSISNTEAFF,TGTGCCAGCAGTTACTCGATTAGTAACACTGAAGCTTTCTTT
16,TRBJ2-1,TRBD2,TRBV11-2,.,CASSSGLDVKVDEQFF,TGTGCCAGCAGCTCTGGACTAGATGTCAAGGTCGATGAGCAGTTCTTC
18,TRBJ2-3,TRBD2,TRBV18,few,CASSPQLTEPGLADTQYF,TGTGCCAGCTCACCCCAATTGACGGAACCCGGACTAGCAGATACGCAGTATTTT
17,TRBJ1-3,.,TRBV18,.,CASSPGGRSNSGNTIYF,TGTGCCAGCTCACCAGGGGGCCGGTCAAACTCTGGAAACACCATATATTTT
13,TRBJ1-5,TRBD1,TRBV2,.,CASSGDSRQPQHF,TGTGCCAGCAGTGGGGACAGTCGTCAGCCCCAGCATTTT
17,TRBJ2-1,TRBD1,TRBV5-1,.,CASSWVSGQGISNEQFF,TGCGCCAGCAGCTGGGTATCGGGACAGGGGATTTCGAATGAGCAGTTCTTC
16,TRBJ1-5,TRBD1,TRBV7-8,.,CASSLWDRATGQPQHF,TGTGCCAGCAGCTTATGGGACAGGGCGACGGGTCAGCCCCAGCATTTT
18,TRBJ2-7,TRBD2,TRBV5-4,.,CASSLGTSGRAERYEQYF,TGTGCCAGCAGCCTAGGGACTAGCGGGAGGGCTGAACGCTACGAGCAGTACTTC
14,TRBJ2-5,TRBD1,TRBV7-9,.,CASRPGQAKETQYF,TGTGCCAGCAGGCCAGGACAGGCCAAAGAGACCCAGTACTTC
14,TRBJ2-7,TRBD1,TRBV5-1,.,CASSLTGDSYEQYF,TGCGCCAGCAGCCTAACAGGGGACTCCTACGAGCAGTACTTC
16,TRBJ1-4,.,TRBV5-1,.,CASSLDTPATNEKLFF,TGCGCCAGCAGCTTGGATACTCCCGCAACTAATGAAAAACTGTTTTTT
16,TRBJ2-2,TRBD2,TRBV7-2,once,CASSPRLAGVTGELFF,TGTGCCAGCAGCCCCCGACTAGCGGGAGTAACCGGGGAGCTGTTTTTT
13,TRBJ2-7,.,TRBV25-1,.,CANYWGVNYEQYF,TGTGCCAACTACTGGGGGGTCAACTACGAGCAGTACTTC
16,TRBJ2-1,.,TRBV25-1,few,CASSEVRGPSYNEQFF,TGTGCCAGCAGTGAAGTTAGGGGCCCATCCTACAATGAGCAGTTCTTC
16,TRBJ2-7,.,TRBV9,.,CASSVVVQGGPDEQYF,TGTGCCAGCAGCGTAGTCGTACAGGGTGGTCCGGACGAGCAGTACTTC
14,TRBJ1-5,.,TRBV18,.,CASSPGGQITPQHF,TGTGCCAGCTCACCAGGCGGGCAGATCACGCCCCAGCATTTT
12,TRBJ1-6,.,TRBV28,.,CASSLLGGPLHF,TGTGCCAGCAGTTTATTGGGGGGTCCCCTCCACTTT
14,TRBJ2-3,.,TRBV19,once,CASSDRERTDTQYF,TGTGCCAGTTCAGATCGGGAGAGGACAGATACGCAGTATTTT
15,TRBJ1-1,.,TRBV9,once,CASSVEDSARRGAFF,TGTGCCAGCAGCGTAGAGGATAGTGCCCGCAGAGGGGCTTTCTTT
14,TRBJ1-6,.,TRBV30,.,CALATTSYNSPLHF,TGTGCCTTAGCAACGACCTCCTATAATTCACCCCTCCACTTT
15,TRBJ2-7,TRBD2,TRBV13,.,CASSLGSGRSYEQYF,TGTGCCAGCAGCTTAGGTAGCGGGAGATCCTACGAGCAGTACTTC
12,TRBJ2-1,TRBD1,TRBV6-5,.,CASRRTGGEQFF,TGTGCCAGCAGGAGGACAGGGGGCGAGCAGTTCTTC
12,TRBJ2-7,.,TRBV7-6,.,CASSLDTYEQYF,TGTGCCAGCAGCTTAGATACCTACGAGCAGTACTTC
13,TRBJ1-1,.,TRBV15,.,CATSRGSGTEAFF,TGTGCCACCAGCAGAGGGTCGGGCACTGAAGCTTTCTTT
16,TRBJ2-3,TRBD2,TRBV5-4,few,CASSLLSGSVTDTQYF,TGTGCCAGCAGCTTGTTAAGCGGGAGTGTAACAGATACGCAGTATTTT
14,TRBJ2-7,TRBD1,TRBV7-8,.,CASSVTGGGYEQYF,TGTGCCAGCAGCGTTACAGGGGGCGGCTACGAGCAGTACTTC
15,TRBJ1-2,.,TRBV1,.,CTSSHPDRENYGYTF,TGCACCAGCAGCCACCCGGACAGGGAGAACTATGGCTACACCTTC
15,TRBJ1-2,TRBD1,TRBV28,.,CASSTTGTGFVGYTF,TGTGCCAGCAGTACCACCGGGACAGGGTTCGTTGGCTACACCTTC